What follows is one T cell receptor (beta chain) and its context. The specificity of this receptor is unknown. Per-nucleotide qualities are absent, and no much larger clonotype sits a single base away. The sample is drawn from a study of cytomegalovirus exposure and HLA in healthy donors (dated by TCRdb to about 2017). The study in broad terms: According to an earlier analysis of 550 to 750 of the donors, about 190 million T cells yielded some 110 million unique TCR beta sequences and approximately 300 Gb of sequence data. About 300 gigabases of sequencing data and 91 million or so unique TCR sequences made up an early release that covered over 550 HLA-typed donors. Of the 398 genotyped donors, about 80% fell in the genetic ancestry cluster associated with self-reported Caucasian donors. The study aimed to test whether cataloging public T cell receptors could reveal signatures of past pathogen exposure. The study profiled the T cell repertoires of more than 500 subjects by immunosequencing and related them to cytomegalovirus serostatus. A separate validation cohort of 100 to 150 different subjects was used in addition to the roughly 720-subject first cohort. To predict cytomegalovirus infection status, the study brought together high-throughput TCR immunosequencing, statistical association of individual TCRs with disease status, and machine learning. To study patterns of TCR occurrence, a later analysis re-analyzed previously published TCR beta repertoires from around 700 donors and added high-resolution HLA genotyping. Rather than drawing on any new phenotypic data, the later analysis identified candidate immune exposures from TCR beta sequences and the way those sequences occurred across donors. An earlier analysis of some 600 of the donors applied high-throughput TCR beta sequencing to assess whether each TCR beta V gene segment acted as functional or pseudogenic. Alongside the repertoire data, information on donor age, sex, ethnicity and CMV serostatus was compiled. In a later genetic analysis, genome-wide SNP genotypes for about 65% of the roughly 700 donors were used, and that subset was treated as a discovery cohort. All discovery cohort repertoires had been generated using a single sequencing platform. Class I and class II HLA loci were covered by the typing at four-digit resolution. Typing coverage varied by locus: roughly 629-630 donors for A, B, C, DRB1 and DQB1; roughly 500 for DQA1; 606 for DPA1; fewer than 480 for DPB1. Roughly five DR-DQ haplotypes were handled as single units for association and clustering, since linkage in the cohort was strong. Among over 350 genotyped donors of the cohort, an average of 235,054 unique TCR beta nucleotide sequences were sequenced per donor, about a sixth of them non-productive.

Libraries were made using the immunoSEQ multiplex PCR assay. For the multiplex PCR, a mixture combining 60 forward primers for TCR Vbeta segments and 13 reverse primers for TCR Jbeta segments was used. The CDR3 region of rearranged TCR beta genes was amplified from genomic DNA by a multiplex PCR assay. The Illumina HiSeq System was used to sequence the amplified TCR beta libraries as 87-base-pair reads. From the authors' description of their analysis: Across the 670 or so repertoires, a later analysis counted around 80 million unique TCR beta chains, around 11 million of which were shared by at least two donors. Raw reads were error-corrected and collapsed into unique sequences by a nearest-neighbor algorithm in which closely related sequences were merged to remove PCR and sequencing errors. V, D and J gene segments were assigned by aligning CDR3 sequences to IMGT reference sequences. For a sequence to be retained, at least a six-nucleotide match to both a V gene segment and a J gene segment was required. Rearrangements were called productive when the CDR3 lacked stop codons and stayed in frame with V and J; all others were non-productive. Following IMGT convention, CDR3 was defined as the stretch from the second conserved V-encoded cysteine up to the conserved J-encoded phenylalanine. Sequences without an unambiguous match to a single V gene segment were excluded from the earlier analysis of approximately 560 of the donors. In an earlier analysis of around 590 of the donors, a V segment was called functional when productive rearrangements were above 56.7%, and segregating when the standard deviation between donors exceeded 5%. To diagnose cytomegalovirus status from the catalog of TCR beta chain sequences, a statistical classification framework was built. In a later analysis, V and J genes were assigned by comparing TCR nucleotide sequences against IMGT/GENE-DB human TR gene sequences. Using the TCRdist pipeline, a later analysis assigned CDR3 sequences along with most-parsimonious VDJ recombination scenarios. In a later analysis, each TCR beta chain was defined by its CDR3 amino acid sequence together with its V-gene family, and reads without a unique V-gene family were excluded. To address suspected cross-contamination and a sequencing artifact, a later analysis removed several hundred highly shared, low-generation-probability nucleotide sequences. A later analysis calculated a clonal expansion index for each public chain from normalized within-repertoire ranks of inferred template counts. Generation probabilities in a later analysis came from a VDJ recombination model fitted to out-of-frame rearrangements, and those results were checked against IGoR. Hypergeometric tests were used in a later analysis to score TCR-TCR, TCR-HLA and TCR-CMV co-occurrence, with a repertoire-size bias correction applied to the TCR pairs. False discovery rates were estimated in a later analysis by permuting HLA or CMV assignments 20 times. In a later analysis, co-occurring TCRs were grouped using DBSCAN, with TCRdist sequence similarity added in when clustering inside HLA-allele-positive subsets. Repertoires with fewer than 30,000 or more than 120,000 public chains were left out of co-occurrence clustering, as were five repertoires with anomalous nucleotide sharing. Sourced from immuneACCESS, this table was stored by TCRdb with only in-frame sequences that have V and J called. A share of the clones is absent; for the studies checked, an unresolved V gene accounts for under half, and the remainder has no known explanation. D and trimming come from the DNA, and the V and J calls and clone size come from that table. This sample comprises around 150,000 clones, under 75% of them detected only once. Approximately 7.1% of the sample comes from the top ten.

Its CDR3 holds 15 amino acids, cysteine through phenylalanine. This entry keeps only the CDR3 DNA: 45 bases, framed from base 1. CDR1 and CDR2 (SGHTA, FQGNSA) derive from the germline V gene. Trimming costs V 2 bases and J 0 bases, and their ends lie 9 bases apart. The cohort was made up of approximately 670 healthy bone marrow donors. All cohort members were sampled while nominally healthy, although unrecorded immune exposures were likely present. The donor was CMV seropositive and belonged to the group of 270 or so seropositive cohort members. Every donor gave a peripheral blood sample, and the peripheral blood mononuclear cells from that sample were used for TCR beta sequencing. Genomic DNA extraction from the blood cell samples was performed with the Qiagen DNeasy Blood Extraction Kit. What the research found in general, with its limitations: The classifier was reported to diagnose cytomegalovirus status with high specificity and sensitivity in both the original cohort and the validation cohort. Correlated functional status among segregating V segments might reflect linkage disequilibrium, but an unknown experimental factor could not be ruled out. Specific HLA alleles were associated with more than 15,000 TCR beta sequences at a false discovery rate of 0.05 in a later analysis. Across donors, most TCR sequences were observed very rarely, whereas some public TCRs were present in many individuals. Compared with the approximately 700-donor mean, donors in an Asian-associated ancestry cluster had fewer N-insertions in productive TCRs, according to a later genetic analysis. Three of the identified cytomegalovirus-associated TCR beta chains were confirmed in vitro to be specific for cytomegalovirus antigens. The authors suggested that the approach could potentially be extended to other disease states and immunological phenotypes. For the cohort, immune exposure information was limited to CMV serostatus. According to a later analysis, most CMV-associated TCR beta chains appeared to be HLA-restricted, and the HLA associations seemed to be driven largely by CMV exposure. HLA typing was unavailable for some donors at each locus, so association tests used only the typed subset. When HLA alleles, especially DR and DQ, strongly co-occurred, TCR associations were difficult to assign to individual alleles. An earlier analysis of approximately 530 of the donors showed that most TCR beta V segments appeared in productive rearrangements either about 90% or about 30% of the time, which broadly matched IMGT annotations. According to a later analysis, TCR association rates differed among HLA loci, with DRB1 alleles showing the most associated TCRs and HLA-C alleles showing the fewest. A further reported finding was that TCR beta sequences accurately predicted the HLA-A and HLA-B alleles for most subjects in the first cohort. Several of the top co-occurrence clusters appeared to be linked to parvovirus B19, influenza, CMV and Epstein-Barr virus, according to a later analysis. The study listed over 150 TCR beta chains as associated with cytomegalovirus. In a later analysis, HLA-associated TCR beta chains were found to be more clonally expanded and to have lower generation probabilities than equally common non-associated chains. A cluster of highly shared sequence variants was judged likely to be a technical artifact of the sequencing pipeline. The cohort was sequenced for TCR beta chains only, and without alpha or paired-chain data the features that could be detected were limited. Because counts were too low, seventeen rarely observed V segments, including chromosome 9 orphons, were excluded from the earlier analysis of about 500 of the donors. The presence/absence analyses assumed that sequencing depth was roughly uniform across donors, and that assumption may not be true. V-gene and J-gene trimming of TCR beta chains was associated with a missense DCLRE1C variant in a later genetic analysis, and the association was replicated in an independent cohort. Because the 87-base-pair reads could not distinguish some IMGT-functional V segments, including TRBV6-2 and TRBV6-3, those segments were excluded.

The receptor was isolated from a man in his forties or fifties in good health and CMV-seropositive. The chain joins TRBV7-2 to TRBJ2-3, with a weak D call of TRBD1 (7 bases match). Sequencing used PBMCs. The DNA reads TGTGCCAGCAGCTTACAGGGGGGAAGCACAGATACGCAGTATTTT. Its amino acids are CASSLQGGSTDTQYF.